The clone carrying this T cell receptor (beta chain) was seen only a few times. What it binds is unknown. The data derive from a study of response to subunit inactivated influenza vaccine. Study-wide points: Every seasonal influenza vaccination brings in few new T cells, the authors suggested.

TCRdb reanalysed the RT-PCR reads using MiXCR and keeps one entry per CDR3 protein. The table has some 480,000 distinct CDR3 sequences, around 9.9% seen once. Trimming stripped 1 base from V and 2 bases from J, with 8 bases between. The CDR3 spans 13 residues. Germline assignment: CDR1 DFQATT and CDR2 SNEGSKA (reference sequence). The source material was PBMCs from blood, sampled about 40 days after vaccination. This rearrangement joins TRBV20-1 to TRBJ2-5, with no clear D. The sequence was obtained from a man aged 50-60 years who received an inactivated influenza vaccine. DNA for the CDR3: TGCAGTGCTAGAGGACTGCTACAAGAGACCCAGTACTTC. Its protein is CSARGLLQETQYF.